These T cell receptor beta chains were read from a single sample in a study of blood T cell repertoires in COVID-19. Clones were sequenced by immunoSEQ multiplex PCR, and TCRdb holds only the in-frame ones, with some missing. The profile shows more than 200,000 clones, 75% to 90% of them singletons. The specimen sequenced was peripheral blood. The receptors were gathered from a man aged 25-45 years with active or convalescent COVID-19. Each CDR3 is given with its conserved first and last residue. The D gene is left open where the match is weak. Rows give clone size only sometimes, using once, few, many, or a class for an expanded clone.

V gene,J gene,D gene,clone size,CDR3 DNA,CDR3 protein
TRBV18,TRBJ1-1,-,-,TGTGCCAGCTCACTACAGAGAAACAGAGAAGCTTTCTTT,CASSLQRNREAFF
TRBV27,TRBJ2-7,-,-,TGTGCCAGCAGTTTATATGCAGCCTACGAGCAGTACTTC,CASSLYAAYEQYF
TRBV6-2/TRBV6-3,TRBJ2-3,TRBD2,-,TGTGCCAGCAGTTACTTCCTAGCGGGGGCAAGCACAGATACGCAGTATTTT,CASSYFLAGASTDTQYF
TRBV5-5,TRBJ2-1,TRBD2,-,TGTGCCAGCAGCCGAGGGACTAGCTTATCTGAGCAGTTCTTC,CASSRGTSLSEQFF
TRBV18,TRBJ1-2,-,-,TGTGCCAGCTCACCAGACAGGAAACATGGCTACACCTTC,CASSPDRKHGYTF
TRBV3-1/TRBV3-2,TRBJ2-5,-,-,TGTGCCAGCAGCCAATCCAGGGAGACCCAGTACTTC,CASSQSRETQYF
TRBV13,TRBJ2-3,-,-,TGTGCCAGCAGCTTATCGGACGGGGGGCGGGGAGATACGCAGTATTTT,CASSLSDGGRGDTQYF
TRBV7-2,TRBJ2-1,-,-,TGTGCCAGCAGCTTAGCGCTCACAGTCGAGCAGTTCTTC,CASSLALTVEQFF
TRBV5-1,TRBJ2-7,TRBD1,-,TGCGCCAGCAGCTTCTCGGACAGGGGCATCTACGAGCAGTACTTC,CASSFSDRGIYEQYF
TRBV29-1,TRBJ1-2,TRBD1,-,TGCAGCGCCGGGACAGGGCTTTCGCTAAACTATGGCTACACCTTC,CSAGTGLSLNYGYTF
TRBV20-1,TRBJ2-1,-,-,TGCAGTGCTTCATACAGGGAGCAGTTCTTC,CSASYREQFF
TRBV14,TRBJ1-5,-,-,TGTGCCAGCAGCCAAGACAAATCCAGGGGTCGAGGCAATCAGCCCCAGCATTTT,CASSQDKSRGRGNQPQHF
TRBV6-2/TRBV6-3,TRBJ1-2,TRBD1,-,TGTGCCAGCAGTCACCGGGACAGGGCATATGGCTACACCTTC,CASSHRDRAYGYTF
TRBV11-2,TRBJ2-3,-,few,TGTGCCAGCAGCTTAGGTCAGGGTTGGAGAGGAACAGATACGCAGTATTTT,CASSLGQGWRGTDTQYF
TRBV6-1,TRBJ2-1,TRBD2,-,TGTGCCAGCAGTGAACGGGCGGGGGGTTACGACTACAATGAGCAGTTCTTC,CASSERAGGYDYNEQFF
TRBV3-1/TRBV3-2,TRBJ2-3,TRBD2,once,TGTGCCAGCAAAGTAGCGGGGGGGCTGGGTACGCAGTATTTT,CASKVAGGLGTQYF
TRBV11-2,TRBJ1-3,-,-,TGTGCCAGCAGCTTGCAGGGATCTGGAAACACCATATATTTT,CASSLQGSGNTIYF
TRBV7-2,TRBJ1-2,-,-,TGTGCCAGCAGCGCCGACACTTATGGCTACACCTTC,CASSADTYGYTF
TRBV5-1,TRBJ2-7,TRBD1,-,TGCGCCAGCAGCTTGACGACAGGGCCGGCGGGCTACGAGCAGTACTTC,CASSLTTGPAGYEQYF
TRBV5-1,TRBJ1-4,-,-,TGCGCCAGCAGCTCCCGGTCGGGGGGAGAGACTGAAAAACTGTTTTTT,CASSSRSGGETEKLFF
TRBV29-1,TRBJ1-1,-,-,TGCAGCGTTGGGAAATCATCAGGGGAAGCTTTCTTT,CSVGKSSGEAFF
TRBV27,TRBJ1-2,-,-,TGTGCCAGCAGTTTTCTGGGAGACTATGGCTACACCTTC,CASSFLGDYGYTF
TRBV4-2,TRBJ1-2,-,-,TGTGCCACCTCAGGGGTGGACGGCTACACCTTC,CATSGVDGYTF
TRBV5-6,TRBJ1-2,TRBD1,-,TGTGCCAGCAGCCGACAGGGGGGCTCTTATGGCTACACCTTC,CASSRQGGSYGYTF
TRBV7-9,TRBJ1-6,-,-,TGTGCCAGCAGCGAGACCGGCGGGGCCAGGTCACCCCTCCACTTT,CASSETGGARSPLHF
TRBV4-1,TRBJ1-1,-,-,TGCGCCAGCAGCCAAGATCGTGTCATGGGGGCCCCTACCACTGAAGCTTTCTTT,CASSQDRVMGAPTTEAFF
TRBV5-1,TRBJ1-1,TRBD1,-,TGCGCCAGCAGCTTGGAGGGACAGGGTACTGAAGCTTTCTTT,CASSLEGQGTEAFF
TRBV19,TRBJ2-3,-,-,TGTGCCAGTAGTATAGGGGGGCCAGCGGATACGCAGTATTTT,CASSIGGPADTQYF
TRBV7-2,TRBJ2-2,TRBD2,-,TGTGCCAGCGACGGAGCGGGGGGGCGCACCGGGGAGCTGTTTTTT,CASDGAGGRTGELFF
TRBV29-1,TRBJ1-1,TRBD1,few,TGCAGCGTTGGATTTGGGACAGGGGGCACTGAAGCTTTCTTT,CSVGFGTGGTEAFF
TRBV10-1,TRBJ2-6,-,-,TGCGCCACCCAGGCGCAGGGAACTGACTCTGGGGCCAACGTCCTGACTTTC,CATQAQGTDSGANVLTF
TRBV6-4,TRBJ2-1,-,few,TGTGCCAGCTGGGGCGGTGAGCAGTTCTTC,CASWGGEQFF
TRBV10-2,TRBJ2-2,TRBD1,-,TGCGCCAGCAGCGAAACCGGGACAGAGAACACCGGGGAGCTGTTTTTT,CASSETGTENTGELFF
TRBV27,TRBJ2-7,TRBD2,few,TGTGCCAGCAGTTTTAGCGGGGGGGCGGGGCTGACGTTCACCGAGCAGTACTTC,CASSFSGGAGLTFTEQYF
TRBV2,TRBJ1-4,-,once,TGTGCCAGCCTCCGAACAGGGTTAAAGGGGGAAAAACTGTTTTTT,CASLRTGLKGEKLFF
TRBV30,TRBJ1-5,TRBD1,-,TGTGCCTGGAGTAGGGGTTGGGGGACAGGCAATCAGCCCCAGCATTTT,CAWSRGWGTGNQPQHF
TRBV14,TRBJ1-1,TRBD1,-,TGTGCCAGCAGCCACTCCGGGACAGTGAACACTGAAGCTTTCTTT,CASSHSGTVNTEAFF
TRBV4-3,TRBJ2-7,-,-,TGCGCCAGCAGCCTACGGAGAGGTTCGGAGCAGTACTTC,CASSLRRGSEQYF
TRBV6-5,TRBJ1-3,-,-,TGTGCCAGCAGTTACCAGTCCAACTCTGGAAACACCATATATTTT,CASSYQSNSGNTIYF
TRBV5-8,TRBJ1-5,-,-,TGTGCCAGCAGTCAGGGTTTGCAGCCCCAGCATTTT,CASSQGLQPQHF
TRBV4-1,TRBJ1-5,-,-,TGCGCCAGCAGCCCCTATATAAGCAATCAGCCCCAGCATTTT,CASSPYISNQPQHF
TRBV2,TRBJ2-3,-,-,TGTGCCAGCAGTGTACGACAACAAACAGATACGCAGTATTTT,CASSVRQQTDTQYF